This TCR beta chain was profiled in a study of T cells in Graves' hyperthyroidism and ophthalmopathy. The source material, RNA transcripts, was used to amplify TCR beta CDR3 regions. First-round RT-PCR of the TCR CDR3 relied on the HTBI primer set. TCRdb passed the multiplex PCR reads through MiXCR, listing each CDR3 protein once. Of about 250,000 distinct CDR3 sequences in the sample, approximately 23% are singletons; the top ten hold about 60%. The receptor was isolated from a young man with Graves' ophthalmopathy. Sequencing was performed on blood.

CDR3 residues: CASSYGTENSPLHF. The CDR3 nucleotides read TGTGCCAGCAGTTACGGGACAGAAAATTCACCCCTCCACTTT. The V gene is TRBV6-5, the J gene TRBJ1-6; the match to TRBD1 covers 7 bases. Germline V gene data show CDR1 as MNHEY and CDR2 as SVGAGI. With V trimmed by 2 bases and J by 7 bases, 2 bases remained unmatched. CDR3 length: 14 residues.